This T cell receptor (beta chain) derives from a study of molecular identifiers for immune sequencing clone quantification. General study points: Detectable among 800,000 to 1,000,000 naive cells, according to reports, was Jurkat TCR RNA spiked in from one cell.

Making the bulk TCR libraries relied on previously described methods and listed TCR primers. TCRdb independently ran MiXCR on the PCR reads; one entry per CDR3 protein. This sample carries about 630,000 distinct CDR3 sequences, about 25% of them seen once, and the ten largest clones take about 0.78%. A remark on this clonotype: Its antigen is not identified. A much larger clone lies a single base off, so this may be a read error.

CDR3 length equals 17 residues. Deletions cut 7 bases from V and 2 bases from J, with 18 bases between. Germline V lookup: CDR1 MDHEN, CDR2 SYDVKM. This rearrangement joins TRBV28 to TRBJ2-6; D may be TRBD2 (5 bases). The receptor was isolated from a human donor in good health. Some libraries in this study had Jurkat cell RNA spiked in. The sample was naive CD8+ T cells from blood, with Jurkat cell RNA spiked in. Subset denoted: FACS-sorted CD8+CD4-CCR7+CD45RA+ naive T cells. DNA of the CDR3: TGTGCCAGCACGAGTTTACAAGAGGGCACTGGGGCCAACGTCCTGACTTTC. Translating gives CASTSLQEGTGANVLTF. Based on the CDR3 plus reference TRBV28 and TRBJ2-6, the full variable domain is DVKVTQSSRYLVKRTGEKVFLECVQDMDHENMFWYRQDPGLGLRLIYFSYDVKMKEKGDIPEGYSVSREKKERFSLILESASTNQTSMYLCASTSLQEGTGANVLTFGAGSRLTVL.